This TCR beta chain was profiled in a study of shared clonotypes between healthy human individuals. Findings of the study overall: Limited genetic and exposure-history diversity came from having few donors.

Among the unsorted PBMC samples, replicate PCRs used approximately 320 ng DNA, 30,000 to 35,000 T cell genomes. TCRdb's copy holds only in-frame clones and misses some; the assay was immunoSEQ multiplex PCR. The data hold about 470,000 clones, with around 79% observed a single time. Concerning this clone itself: Its antigen is undetermined.

Germline V CDR1 and CDR2: SEHNR, FQNEAQ (reference sequence). The CDR3 contains 15 residues. Trimming took 2 bases from V and 0 from J, leaving 8 bases between them. Sequencing used PBMCs. The source is a woman between 40 and 55 years old in good health. Some clones in this sample may be carry-over from other donors' samples. The rearrangement links TRBV7-9 to TRBJ2-4; possible D gene TRBD2, 5 bases. This chain's CDR3 is CASSLWGEAKNIQYF. The CDR3 nucleotides read TGTGCCAGCAGCTTATGGGGAGAAGCCAAAAACATTCAGTACTTC.